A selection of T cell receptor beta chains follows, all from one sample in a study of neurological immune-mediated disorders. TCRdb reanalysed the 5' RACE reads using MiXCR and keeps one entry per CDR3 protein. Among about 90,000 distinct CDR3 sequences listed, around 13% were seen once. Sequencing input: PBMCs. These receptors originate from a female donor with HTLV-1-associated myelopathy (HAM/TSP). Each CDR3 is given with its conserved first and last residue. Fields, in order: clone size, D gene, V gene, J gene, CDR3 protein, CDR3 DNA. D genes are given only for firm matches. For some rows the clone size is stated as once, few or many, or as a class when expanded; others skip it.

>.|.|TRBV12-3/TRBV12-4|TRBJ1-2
CASSLEGTRERYGYTF
TGTGCCAGCAGTTTAGAAGGGACCCGGGAAAGATATGGCTACACCTTC
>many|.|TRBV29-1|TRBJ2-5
CSVARGEETQYF
TGCAGCGTTGCCAGGGGTGAGGAGACCCAGTACTTC
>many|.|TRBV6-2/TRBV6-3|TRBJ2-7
CASSLTGSVQYF
TGTGCCAGCAGTCTTACAGGGTCGGTGCAGTACTTC
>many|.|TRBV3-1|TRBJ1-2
CASSQEPRSGYTF
TGTGCCAGCAGCCAAGAGCCTCGGAGTGGCTACACCTTC
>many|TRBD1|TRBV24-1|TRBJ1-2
CATSDTGTAELRGYTF
TGTGCCACCAGTGATACCGGGACAGCCGAGTTGAGGGGCTACACCTTC
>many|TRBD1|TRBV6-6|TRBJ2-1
CASSRTGLHNEQFF
TGTGCCAGCAGTCGGACAGGGTTGCACAATGAGCAGTTCTTC
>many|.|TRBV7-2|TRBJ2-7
CASSLRHSDSYEQYF
TGTGCCAGCAGCTTAAGACATTCCGACTCCTACGAGCAGTACTTC
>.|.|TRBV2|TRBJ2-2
CASLPGANTGELFF
TGTGCCAGCCTCCCGGGCGCGAACACCGGGGAGCTGTTTTTT
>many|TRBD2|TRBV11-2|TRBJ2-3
CASSPHGGADTQYF
TGTGCCAGCAGCCCTCACGGGGGGGCAGATACGCAGTATTTT
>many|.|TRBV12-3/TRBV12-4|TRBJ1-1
CASSLVLDEAFF
TGTGCCAGCAGTTTAGTCCTGGATGAAGCTTTCTTT
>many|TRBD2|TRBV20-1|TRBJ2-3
CSAGLAGGDTQYF
TGCAGTGCAGGACTAGCGGGGGGGGATACGCAGTATTTT
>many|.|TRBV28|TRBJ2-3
CASSPGVSSTDTQYF
TGTGCCAGCAGTCCGGGGGTCTCGAGCACAGATACGCAGTATTTT
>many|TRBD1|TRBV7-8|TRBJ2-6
CASSGIQGETGANVLTF
TGTGCCAGCAGCGGTATACAGGGGGAGACTGGGGCCAACGTCCTGACTTTC
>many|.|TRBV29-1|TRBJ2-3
CSVEDPRGFADTQYF
TGCAGCGTTGAAGATCCGAGGGGGTTCGCAGATACGCAGTATTTT
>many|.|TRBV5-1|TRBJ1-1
CASSLNAGWSTEAFF
TGCGCCAGCAGCTTGAACGCGGGATGGAGCACTGAAGCTTTCTTT
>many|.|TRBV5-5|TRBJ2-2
CASSLVDTGELFF
TGTGCCAGCAGCTTGGTGGATACCGGGGAGCTGTTTTTT
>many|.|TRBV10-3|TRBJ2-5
CATGRDHQETQYF
TGTGCCACCGGACGGGACCACCAAGAGACCCAGTACTTC
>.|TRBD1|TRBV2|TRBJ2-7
CASSGGQGGVYEQYF
TGTGCCAGCAGTGGCGGACAGGGGGGTGTCTACGAGCAGTACTTC
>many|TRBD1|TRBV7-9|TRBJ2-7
CASRPDRAYEQYF
TGTGCCAGCAGACCGGACAGGGCCTACGAGCAGTACTTC
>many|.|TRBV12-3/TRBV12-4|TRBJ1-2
CASSPGGFNYGYTF
TGTGCCAGCAGTCCGGGGGGCTTTAACTATGGCTACACCTTC
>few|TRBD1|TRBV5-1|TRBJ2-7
CASSGQGAGYEQYF
TGCGCCAGCAGCGGACAGGGGGCGGGTTACGAGCAGTACTTC
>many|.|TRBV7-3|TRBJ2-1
CASSGEAASYNEQFF
TGTGCCAGCAGTGGCGAGGCGGCATCCTACAATGAGCAGTTCTTC
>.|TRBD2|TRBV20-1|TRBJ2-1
CSARTGLALNEQFF
TGCAGTGCTAGAACGGGACTAGCCTTGAATGAGCAGTTCTTC
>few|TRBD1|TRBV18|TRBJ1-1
CASSPLGQGNTEAFF
TGTGCCAGCTCACCACTCGGACAGGGGAACACTGAAGCTTTCTTT
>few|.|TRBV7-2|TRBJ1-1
CVSSLRDGHTEAFF
TGTGTCAGCAGCTTAAGGGACGGACACACTGAAGCTTTCTTT
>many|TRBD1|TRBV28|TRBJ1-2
CASNEGAKANYGYTF
TGTGCCAGCAATGAGGGGGCCAAAGCTAACTATGGCTACACCTTC
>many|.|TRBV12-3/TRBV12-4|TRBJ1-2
CASSPQGSDGYTF
TGTGCCAGCAGTCCACAGGGTTCGGATGGCTACACCTTC
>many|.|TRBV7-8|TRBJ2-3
CASGLLPRGTDTQYF
TGTGCCAGCGGATTATTACCCAGGGGCACAGATACGCAGTATTTT
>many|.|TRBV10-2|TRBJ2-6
CASSLRSGANVLTF
TGCGCCAGCAGTCTCCGTTCTGGGGCCAACGTCCTGACTTTC